Sequencing of this TCR beta chain was carried out in a study of T cells in Graves' hyperthyroidism and ophthalmopathy. Study outcomes and limitations: Before onset, by a median of around six months, the model predicted ophthalmopathy. In the blood, most expanded thyroid clonotypes above 0.001 appeared as well.

This clonotype came up many times. Its specificity is not known. Trimming shortened V by 10 bases and J by 5 bases, and 15 bases separated the two germline ends. The CDR3 contains 13 residues. Germline loops: CDR1 ENHRY, CDR2 SYGVKD. Newly diagnosed hyperthyroidism patients aged 18 to 65 years had disease lasting under 2 months. The blood sample was taken at first hyperthyroidism diagnosis, before any ophthalmopathy symptoms. The source material, RNA transcripts, was used to amplify TCR beta CDR3 regions. The HTBI primer set was used in a first-round RT-PCR of the TCR CDR3. TCRdb ran MiXCR on the multiplex PCR reads and lists one entry per CDR3 protein. The table records under 300,000 distinct CDR3 sequences, under 30% of them present only once.

The origin of this receptor is a man aged 35-49 years with Graves' hyperthyroidism that later progressed to Graves' ophthalmopathy. V usage is TRBV10-3 and J usage is TRBJ1-5; D is possibly TRBD1 (6 bases). The sample comprised blood. The CDR3 DNA follows: TGTGCCACTAAAAGGGACACCGATCAGCCCCAGCATTTT. Translated, it gives CATKRDTDQPQHF.